The clone carrying this T cell receptor beta chain has only a few counts. The CDR3 extends over 14 amino acids. The ends were cut back, 7 bases at V and 4 bases at J, with 16 bases in the middle. CDR1 LNHDA and CDR2 SQIVND come from the germline V gene (reference sequence). The data are from a study of radiation and T cells in renal cell carcinoma. Time point indicated: blood 4 weeks post-SBRT, at nephrectomy. Treatment defined: 15 Gy SBRT to primary tumor, nephrectomy 4 weeks later. Nephrectomy followed 15 Gy stereotactic body radiation by 4 weeks. Clear cell pathology was present in this patient's renal cell carcinoma. Clones were sequenced by immunoSEQ multiplex PCR, and TCRdb holds only the in-frame ones, with some missing. The sample yields about 78,000 clones, nearly 90% seen once.

The sample consisted of blood, taken from a patient whose treatment included radiotherapy and nephrectomy. The V gene is TRBV19, the J gene TRBJ1-1; D possibly corresponds to TRBD1 (5 bases). The origin of this receptor is a woman between 65 and 79 years old with renal cell carcinoma. CDR3 coding DNA: TGTGCCAGTAACATTAAGGGGATGAGCACTGAAGCTTTCTTT. This codes for CASNIKGMSTEAFF.